This T cell receptor (beta chain) originates from a study of cytomegalovirus exposure and HLA in healthy donors. Study-wide background: The Caucasian-associated ancestry cluster held roughly 84% of 300 to 450 genotyped donors.

Study results and limitations: Testing in vitro showed a few CMV-associated chains specific for CMV antigens.

The ends were cut back, 1 base at V and 4 bases at J, with 10 bases in the middle. The CDR3 has 14 residues. Germline V lookup: CDR1 SGHVS, CDR2 FNYEAQ. As concerns this clone: Its antigen is unidentified.

The PCR made use of 60 Vbeta and 13 Jbeta primers. Method: immunoSEQ multiplex PCR; TCRdb's copy keeps in-frame clones and lacks some. Of 170,000 or so clones in the sample, 70% to 80% are singletons; the top ten hold about 2.7%. Healthy bone marrow donors formed the donor group. Though probably carrying unrecorded immune exposures, donors were nominally healthy at sampling. The chain recombines TRBV7-6 with TRBJ2-5; possible D gene TRBD2, 6 bases. The clonotype originates from a male donor in good health and CMV-seronegative. Source material: PBMCs. The CDR3 loop reads CASSLGAAGETQYF. The CDR3 DNA sequence: TGTGCCAGCAGCTTAGGGGCAGCGGGAGAGACCCAGTACTTC. The complete variable domain, with remaining parts taken from reference TRBV7-6 and TRBJ2-5, reads GAGVSQSPRYKVTKRGQDVALRCDPISGHVSLYWYRQALGQGPEFLTYFNYEAQQDKSGLPNDRFSAERPEGSISTLTIQRTEQRDSAMYRCASSLGAAGETQYFGPGTRLLVL.